The 17 T cell receptor beta chains below were found in one sample sequenced in a study of neurological immune-mediated disorders (dated by TCRdb to the late 2010s). The library was prepared using 5' RACE. The sequencer listed for this sample is Illumina HiSeq 2500. TCRdb's own reprocessing of the public reads used fastp at Q25 and MiXCR and kept productive beta chains. Each entry is one CDR3 protein sequence, shown with its most common DNA and genes. In this sample the table shows around 37,000 distinct CDR3 sequences, about 3.2% of which occur a single time. The biggest ten clones account for around 7.7% of the sample. The time point label of this sample denotes: longitudinal time-point 1 (baseline). The sample consisted of PBMCs. The source is a woman aged 60 to 75 with multiple sclerosis.

This chain links TRBV4-1 with TRBJ1-1; no firm D call. V lost 1 base and J 0 bases, leaving 9 bases between the germline ends. CDR3 length: 15 amino acids. CDR1 is MGHRA, CDR2 YSYEKL, per germline. The CDR3 DNA reads as TGCGCCAGCAGCCAAGCTGACATGTTGAACACTGAAGCTTTCTTT. It yields the protein CASSQADMLNTEAFF.

This clonotype has ten or more counts. This chain uses TRBV20-1 with TRBJ2-1; no clear D. This CDR3 contains 14 residues. V was clipped by 6 bases and J by 0 bases, with 12 bases between them. Per the germline V gene, CDR1 is DFQATT and CDR2 is SNEGSKA (reference sequence). The CDR3: CSAPDPRSYNEQFF. Written as DNA, the CDR3 is TGCAGTGCCCCGGACCCTCGCTCCTACAATGAGCAGTTCTTC.

The sample holds many counts of this clonotype. The CDR3: CASRRLGTFSEQYF. The DNA for the CDR3 is TGTGCCAGCCGCCGCCTAGGGACCTTTTCGGAGCAGTACTTC. The chain joins TRBV28 to TRBJ2-7; D is tentatively TRBD1 or TRBD2 (5 bases each). In germline, CDR1 is MDHEN, CDR2 SYDVKM. There are 14 residues in the CDR3. V was pared by 8 bases and J by 7 bases, with 21 bases between.

This clonotype occurred many times. The chain has TRBV20-1 and TRBJ2-7, with a tentative D call TRBD1 (6 bases). The germline V and J ends were trimmed by 6 bases and 6 bases, with 21 bases remaining between them. This CDR3 is 14 amino acids long. Per the germline V gene, CDR1 is DFQATT and CDR2 is SNEGSKA (reference sequence). The CDR3: CSANGQNLRFEQYF. DNA of the CDR3: TGCAGTGCAAACGGACAGAACCTTCGATTCGAGCAGTACTTC.

This clonotype was detected many times. The chain combines TRBV20-1 with TRBJ2-3, with D possibly matching TRBD2 (7 bases). Germline CDR1 is DFQATT and CDR2 is SNEGSKA (reference sequence). Trimming removed 6 bases from V and 4 bases from J, with 17 bases in between. This CDR3 has 14 amino acids. The CDR3 nucleotides are TGCAGTGCGAGGGAGGGGGGGGTTCCAGATACGCAGTATTTT. Translating gives CSAREGGVPDTQYF.

Many counts were recorded for this clonotype. This sequence joins TRBV5-1 and TRBJ2-1, with D unclear. Germline V lookup: CDR1 SGHRS, CDR2 YFSETQ. V dropped 0 bases and J dropped 10 bases, with 8 bases sitting between them. The CDR3 loop spans 12 amino acids. CDR3 loop: CASSLGTREQFF. CDR3 DNA: TGCGCCAGCAGCTTGGGTACGAGGGAGCAGTTCTTC.

At least ten counts were recorded for this clonotype. The V and J genes are TRBV20-1 and TRBJ1-2; a weak D match, TRBD1 (5 bases). There are 16 residues in the CDR3. Germline V gene lookup returns CDR1 DFQATT and CDR2 SNEGSKA (reference sequence). V lost 6 bases, J lost 2 bases, and 22 bases lay in between. CDR3: CSAYQIGHPRNYGYTF. CDR3 DNA sequence: TGCAGTGCCTACCAGATCGGACACCCCAGAAACTATGGCTACACCTTC.

The table lists this clonotype with many counts. This chain links TRBV5-1 with TRBJ2-1, with D perhaps TRBD1 (6 bases). V dropped 4 bases and J dropped 6 bases, with 17 bases sitting between them. This CDR3 has 15 residues. Germline assignment: CDR1 SGHRS and CDR2 YFSETQ. As DNA, the CDR3 is TGCGCCAGCAGCCCGGACAGAGGGGCCTTCAATGAGCAGTTCTTC. It yields the protein CASSPDRGAFNEQFF.

There are many counts of this clonotype. This sequence joins TRBV9 and TRBJ1-1; D is possibly TRBD1 (5 bases). The CDR3 extends over 18 amino acids. From germline, CDR1 is SGDLS and CDR2 YYNGEE. V lost 2 bases, J lost 1 base, and 21 bases lay in between. CDR3 sequence (DNA): TGTGCCAGCAGCGTGGCTTCGAAGGGCCAAGGACAGAACACTGAAGCTTTCTTT. It encodes CASSVASKGQGQNTEAFF.

This clonotype was seen many times. The chain has TRBV20-1 and TRBJ2-7, with TRBD1 identical over 10 bases. CDR3 length equals 14 residues. Per the germline V gene, CDR1 is DFQATT and CDR2 is SNEGSKA (reference sequence). V gave up 4 bases and J gave up 2 bases; unmatched junction bases: 5. CDR3 DNA: TGCAGTGCTACCCGGGACAGGGGCCCCTACGAGCAGTACTTC. This sequence encodes CSATRDRGPYEQYF.

The sample holds many counts of this clonotype. One end of the junction fails to match germline, which may point to a read error. The V and J genes are TRBV30 and TRBJ1-1; D ambiguous. The CDR3 length is 15 residues. Germline CDR1 and CDR2: GTSNPN and SVGIG (reference sequence). CDR3 DNA: TGTGCCAGGAGTTCCCTCAAAATGAAGAACACTGAAGCTTTCTTT. Translation gives CARSSLKMKNTEAFF.

This clonotype came up many times. The rearrangement joins TRBV7-8 to TRBJ1-2, with 10 bases matching TRBD1. The CDR3 has 16 amino acids. Per the germline V gene, CDR1 is SGHVS and CDR2 is FQNEAQ. The V and J ends lost 1 base and 7 bases, in that order; junction bases with no gene match: 9. CDR3 in DNA: TGTGCCAGCAGCTTAGGGACAGGGGGATTTGTCGGTGGCTACACCTTC. It specifies CASSLGTGGFVGGYTF.

This clonotype was detected only a few times. The V and J genes are TRBV7-2 and TRBJ2-1; 11 bases line up with TRBD2. This CDR3 comprises 15 residues. V trimming: 6 bases; J trimming: 10 bases; junction bases outside the gene matches: 11. Germline loops: CDR1 SGHTA, CDR2 FQGNSA. The CDR3 here is CASSSLAGGEREQFF. In DNA, the CDR3 is TGTGCCAGCAGTTCCCTAGCGGGGGGTGAGCGAGAGCAGTTCTTC.

Ten or more counts support this clonotype. V usage is TRBV20-1 and J usage is TRBJ1-1, with D maybe TRBD1 (5 bases). With 3 bases removed from V and 1 base from J, the gap between germline ends came to 15 bases. The germline gives CDR1 DFQATT, CDR2 SNEGSKA (reference sequence). The CDR3 contains 15 residues. The CDR3 sequence: CSARWGRPQNTEAFF. CDR3 coding DNA: TGCAGTGCTAGGTGGGGACGCCCTCAGAACACTGAAGCTTTCTTT.

This clonotype was seen at least ten times. The CDR3 is CSATLAGGLETQYF. The DNA for the CDR3 is TGCAGTGCTACTCTAGCGGGGGGGCTTGAGACCCAGTACTTC. The chain uses TRBV20-1 and TRBJ2-5; 12 bases are a match to TRBD2. This CDR3 comprises 14 residues. Trimming cost V 4 bases and J 5 bases; bases outside gene matches: 5. Germline V gene lookup returns CDR1 DFQATT and CDR2 SNEGSKA (reference sequence).

This clonotype was seen ten or more times. This rearrangement joins TRBV14 to TRBJ2-1; D unresolved. From germline, CDR1 is SGHDN and CDR2 FVKESK. V shed 2 bases and J shed 4 bases, with 12 bases lying between them. CDR3 length equals 15 residues. The CDR3 sequence: CASSQYNHPYNEQFF. CDR3 nucleotides: TGTGCCAGCAGCCAATACAACCACCCTTACAATGAGCAGTTCTTC.

This clonotype has a count of ten or more. V and J are TRBV7-8 and TRBJ1-5; 7 bases agree with TRBD1. There are 15 residues in the CDR3. V was pared by 4 bases and J by 1 base, with 4 bases of the junction left unmatched. Germline CDR1 is SGHVS and CDR2 is FQNEAQ. CDR3 sequence (DNA): TGTGCCAGCAGCTCGACAGGGACCAGCAATCAGCCCCAGCATTTT. Its protein product is CASSSTGTSNQPQHF.